This TCR beta chain was captured in a study of cytomegalovirus exposure and HLA in healthy donors (TCRdb year 2017). With regard to the full study: According to a later analysis, the 110 or so validation repertoires were produced on the same platform as the roughly 720 repertoires of the first cohort. A separate validation cohort of approximately 130 different subjects was used in addition to the roughly 670-subject first cohort. High-throughput TCR immunosequencing, statistical association of individual TCRs with disease status, and machine learning were combined to predict cytomegalovirus infection status. The aim of the study was to test whether cataloging public T cell receptors could identify signatures of past pathogen exposure.

Donors formed part of the validation cohort, which comprised about 120 subjects and was distinct from the first cohort of under 850 subjects. V is shortened by 8 bases, J by 0 bases, and the region joining them spans 17 bases. CDR3 length: 16 amino acids, cysteine to phenylalanine. Only the CDR3 part of the read is kept: 48 bases, read in frame from the first base. For CDR1 and CDR2, the germline V gene (reference sequence) lists LNHNV and YYDKDF. As for this clone: Its antigen is currently not known. No per-base quality is available; no much larger clone lies one base away.

The library was generated by the immunoSEQ multiplex PCR assay. The study's own analysis went as follows. A statistical classification framework was built to diagnose cytomegalovirus status from the catalog of TCR beta chain sequences. The source is immuneACCESS, and TCRdb retained only in-frame sequences with V and J called. Part of the clones is not carried over; for the studies checked, unresolved V genes explain less than half of this, and the remainder is unexplained. The V and J calls and the clone size are those of that table, but D and trimming were determined from the DNA. In all, the sample holds some 170,000 clones, and around nine tenths of those were seen once. More than 5.5% of the sample is in the top ten clones. The full study reports these points: A later analysis lacked HLA typing for the validation cohort, so it scored co-occurrence in that cohort across all 130 or so repertoires. According to the authors, the approach could potentially be generalized to other disease states and immunological phenotypes. In the study, around 150 TCR beta chains were listed as associated with cytomegalovirus. Most TCR sequences were seen in very few donors, while some public TCRs were found in many individuals. Subsequent analysis determined that TCRs grouped into clusters in the first cohort also showed a tendency toward co-occurrence across the approximately 110 validation repertoires, and 85% to 95% of cluster scores exceeded 0. In vitro tests confirmed that three of the cytomegalovirus-associated TCR beta chains recognize cytomegalovirus antigens. In both the original and validation cohorts, the classifier was reported to diagnose cytomegalovirus status with high specificity and sensitivity.

Material for sequencing was PBMCs. The chain is assembled from TRBV15 and TRBJ2-1, with TRBD1 tentatively as D gene (5 bases match). The TCR originated in a man aged 30 to 39 in good health and CMV-seropositive. The CDR3 protein: CATSKGRTISYNEQFF. The bases are TGTGCCACCTCTAAGGGGCGGACCATCTCCTACAATGAGCAGTTCTTC.